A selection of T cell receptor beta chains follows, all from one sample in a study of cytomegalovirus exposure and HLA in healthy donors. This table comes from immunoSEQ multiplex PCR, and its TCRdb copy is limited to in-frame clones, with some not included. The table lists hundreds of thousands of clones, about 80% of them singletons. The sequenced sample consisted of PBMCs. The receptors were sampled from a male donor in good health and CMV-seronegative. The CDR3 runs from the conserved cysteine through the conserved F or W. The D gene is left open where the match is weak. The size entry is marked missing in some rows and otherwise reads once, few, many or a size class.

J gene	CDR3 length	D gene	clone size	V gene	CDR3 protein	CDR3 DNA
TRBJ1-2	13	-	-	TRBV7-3	CASSPGEGYGYTF	TGTGCCAGCAGCCCGGGAGAGGGCTATGGCTACACCTTC
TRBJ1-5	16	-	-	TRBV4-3	CASSQDPADSNQPQHF	TGCGCCAGCAGCCAAGATCCCGCAGATAGCAATCAGCCCCAGCATTTT
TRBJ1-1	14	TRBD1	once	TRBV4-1	CASSQGTGDTEAFF	TGCGCCAGCAGCCAAGGGACAGGGGACACTGAAGCTTTCTTT
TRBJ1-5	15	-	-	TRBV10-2	CASSSAAGSNQPQHF	TGCGCCAGCAGTTCAGCTGCAGGTAGCAATCAGCCCCAGCATTTT
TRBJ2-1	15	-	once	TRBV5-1	CASSLATSLFGEQFF	TGCGCCAGCAGCTTGGCGACTAGTCTTTTTGGTGAGCAGTTCTTC
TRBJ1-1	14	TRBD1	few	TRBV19	CASSDRGGNTEAFF	TGTGCCAGTAGTGACAGGGGTGGGAACACTGAAGCTTTCTTT
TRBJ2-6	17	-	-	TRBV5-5	CASSPDRRLAGANVLTF	TGTGCCAGCAGCCCCGACAGACGTCTGGCGGGGGCCAACGTCCTGACTTTC
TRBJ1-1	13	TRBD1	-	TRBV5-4	CAIPARQGPEAFF	TGTGCCATCCCCGCCCGACAGGGACCTGAAGCTTTCTTT
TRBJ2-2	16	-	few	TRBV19	CASSIRTLTNTGELFF	TGTGCCAGTAGTATCCGGACACTTACGAACACCGGGGAGCTGTTTTTT
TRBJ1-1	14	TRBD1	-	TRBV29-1	CSVEDRELNTEAFF	TGCAGCGTTGAGGACAGGGAACTGAACACTGAAGCTTTCTTT
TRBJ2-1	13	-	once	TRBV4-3	CASSQGRNNEQFF	TGCGCCAGCAGCCAGGGCAGGAACAATGAGCAGTTCTTC